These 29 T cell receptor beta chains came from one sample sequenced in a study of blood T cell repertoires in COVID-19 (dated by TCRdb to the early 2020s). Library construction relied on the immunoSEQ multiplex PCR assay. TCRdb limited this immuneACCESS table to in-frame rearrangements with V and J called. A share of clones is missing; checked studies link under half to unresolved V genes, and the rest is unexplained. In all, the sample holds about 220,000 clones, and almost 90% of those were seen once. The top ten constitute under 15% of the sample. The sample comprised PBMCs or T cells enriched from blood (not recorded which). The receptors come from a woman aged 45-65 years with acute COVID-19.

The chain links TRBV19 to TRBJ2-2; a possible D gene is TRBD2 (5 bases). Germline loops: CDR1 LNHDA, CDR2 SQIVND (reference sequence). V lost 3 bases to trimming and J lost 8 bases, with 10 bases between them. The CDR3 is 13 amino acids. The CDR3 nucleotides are TGTGCCAGTAGTATGGGGAGACTTGGGGAGCTGTTTTTT. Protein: CASSMGRLGELFF. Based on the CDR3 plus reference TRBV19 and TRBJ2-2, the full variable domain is DGGITQSPKYLFRKEGQNVTLSCEQNLNHDAMYWYRQDPGQGLRLIYYSQIVNDFQKGDIAEGYSVSREKKESFPLTVTSAQKNPTAFYLCASSMGRLGELFFGEGSRLTVL.

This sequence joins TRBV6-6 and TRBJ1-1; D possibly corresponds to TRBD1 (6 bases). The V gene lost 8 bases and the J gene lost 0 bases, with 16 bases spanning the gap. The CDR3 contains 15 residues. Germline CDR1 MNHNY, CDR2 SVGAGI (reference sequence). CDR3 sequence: CASDRGIGMNTEAFF. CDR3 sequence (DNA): TGTGCCAGCGATAGGGGGATTGGGATGAACACTGAAGCTTTCTTT.

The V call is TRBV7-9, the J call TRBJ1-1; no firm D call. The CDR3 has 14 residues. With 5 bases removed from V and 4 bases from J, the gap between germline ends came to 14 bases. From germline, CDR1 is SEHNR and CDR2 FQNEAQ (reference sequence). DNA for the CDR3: TGTGCCAGCAGCCCCCGGTTAGGGAGCACTGAAGCTTTCTTT. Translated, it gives CASSPRLGSTEAFF.

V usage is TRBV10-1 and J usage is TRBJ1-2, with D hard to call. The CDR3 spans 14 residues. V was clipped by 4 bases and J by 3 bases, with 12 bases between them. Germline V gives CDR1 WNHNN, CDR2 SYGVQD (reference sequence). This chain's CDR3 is CASSVLRDHYGYTF. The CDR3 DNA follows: TGCGCCAGCAGTGTACTCCGGGATCACTATGGCTACACCTTC.

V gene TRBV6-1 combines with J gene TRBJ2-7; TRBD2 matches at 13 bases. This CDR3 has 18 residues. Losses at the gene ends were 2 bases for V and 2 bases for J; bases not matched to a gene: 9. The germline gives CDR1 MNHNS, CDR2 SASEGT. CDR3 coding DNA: TGTGCCAGCAGTGAACAGGGACTAGCGGGGCCAACGACCTACGAGCAGTACTTC. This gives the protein CASSEQGLAGPTTYEQYF.

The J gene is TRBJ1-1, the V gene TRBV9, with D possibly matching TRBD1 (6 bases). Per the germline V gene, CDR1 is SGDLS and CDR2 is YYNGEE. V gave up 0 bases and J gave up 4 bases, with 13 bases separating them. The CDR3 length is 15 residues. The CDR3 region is CASSVEGVVGTEAFF. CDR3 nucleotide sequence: TGTGCCAGCAGCGTAGAGGGGGTAGTTGGCACTGAAGCTTTCTTT.

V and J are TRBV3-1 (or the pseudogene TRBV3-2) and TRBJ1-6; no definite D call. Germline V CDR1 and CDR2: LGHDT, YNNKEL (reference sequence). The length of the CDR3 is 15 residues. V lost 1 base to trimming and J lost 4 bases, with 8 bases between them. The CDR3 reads CASSQGRPYNSPLHF. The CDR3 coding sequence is TGTGCCAGCAGCCAAGGGAGGCCGTATAATTCACCCCTCCACTTT.

The CDR3 DNA follows: TGTGCCAGCAGCTTAGCAATACTAGCGGGAGGGGGGAACACCGGGGAGCTGTTTTTT. It is translated as CASSLAILAGGGNTGELFF. The gene calls are TRBV7-2 and TRBJ2-2; 13 nucleotides line up with TRBD2. Germline CDR1 is SGHTA and CDR2 is FQGNSA. The CDR3 spans 19 residues. J gave up 1 base and V 0 bases, and 5 bases lay outside the gene matches.

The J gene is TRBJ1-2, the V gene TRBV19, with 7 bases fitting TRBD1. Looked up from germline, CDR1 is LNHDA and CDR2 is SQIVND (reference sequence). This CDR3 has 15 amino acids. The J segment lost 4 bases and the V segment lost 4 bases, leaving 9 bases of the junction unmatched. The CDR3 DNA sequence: TGTGCCAGTAGTAATGGGGACAGACGATTCTATGGCTACACCTTC. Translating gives CASSNGDRRFYGYTF.

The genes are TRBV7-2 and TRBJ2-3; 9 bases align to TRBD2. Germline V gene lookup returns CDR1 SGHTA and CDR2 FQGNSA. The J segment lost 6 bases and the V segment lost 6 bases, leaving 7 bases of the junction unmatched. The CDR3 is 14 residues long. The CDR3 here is CASRGREGWDTQYF. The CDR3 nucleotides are TGTGCCAGCAGGGGGCGGGAGGGGTGGGATACGCAGTATTTT.

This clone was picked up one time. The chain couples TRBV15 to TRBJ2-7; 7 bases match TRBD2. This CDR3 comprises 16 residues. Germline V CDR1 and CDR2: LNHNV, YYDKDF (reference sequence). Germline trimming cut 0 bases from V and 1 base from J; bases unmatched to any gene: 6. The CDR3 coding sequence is TGTGCCACCAGCAGAGATATGCTAGCGGTTTCCTACGAGCAGTACTTC. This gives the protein CATSRDMLAVSYEQYF.

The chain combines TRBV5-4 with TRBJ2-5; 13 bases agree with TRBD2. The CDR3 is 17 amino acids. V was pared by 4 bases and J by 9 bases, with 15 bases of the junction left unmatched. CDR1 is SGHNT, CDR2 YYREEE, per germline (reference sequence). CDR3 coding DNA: TGTGCCAGCAGCGCACACCCCGGGACTAGCGGGACACATTCCCAGTACTTC. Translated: CASSAHPGTSGTHSQYF.

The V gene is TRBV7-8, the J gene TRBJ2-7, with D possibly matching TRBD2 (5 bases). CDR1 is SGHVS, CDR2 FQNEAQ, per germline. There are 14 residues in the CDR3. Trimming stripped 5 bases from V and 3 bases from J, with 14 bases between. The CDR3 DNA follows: TGTGCCAGCAGCACCCCTGGGAGTATCTACGAGCAGTACTTC. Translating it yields CASSTPGSIYEQYF. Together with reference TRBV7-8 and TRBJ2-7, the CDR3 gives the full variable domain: GAGVSQSPRYKVAKRGQDVALRCDPISGHVSLFWYQQALGQGPEFLTYFQNEAQLDKSGLPSDRFFAERPEGSVSTLKIQRTQQEDSAVYLCASSTPGSIYEQYFGPGTRLTVT.

The CDR3 DNA is TGCAGTGCTACCCCCGGGGGGGAGCAGTACTTC. As protein: CSATPGGEQYF. The chain links TRBV20-1 to TRBJ2-7; TRBD2 agrees at 7 bases. Germline loops: CDR1 DFQATT, CDR2 SNEGSKA (reference sequence). The trim removed 4 bases at V and 7 bases at J, leaving 4 bases unmatched. This CDR3 comprises 11 residues.

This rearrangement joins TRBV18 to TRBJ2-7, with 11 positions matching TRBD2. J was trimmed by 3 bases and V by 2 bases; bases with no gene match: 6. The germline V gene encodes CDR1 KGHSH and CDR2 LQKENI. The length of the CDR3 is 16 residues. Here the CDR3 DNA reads TGTGCCAGCTCACCAGTTAGCGGGAGGGAACACTACGAGCAGTACTTC. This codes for CASSPVSGREHYEQYF.

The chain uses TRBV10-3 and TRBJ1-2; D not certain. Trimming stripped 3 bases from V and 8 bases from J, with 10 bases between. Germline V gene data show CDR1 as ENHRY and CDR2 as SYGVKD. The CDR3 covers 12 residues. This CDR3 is CAISERVGGYTF. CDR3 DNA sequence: TGTGCCATCAGTGAACGGGTAGGAGGCTACACCTTC.

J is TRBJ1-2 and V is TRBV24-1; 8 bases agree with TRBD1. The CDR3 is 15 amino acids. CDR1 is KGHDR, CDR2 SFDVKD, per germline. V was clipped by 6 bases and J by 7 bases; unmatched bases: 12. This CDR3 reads CATSPRTGPYSGYTF. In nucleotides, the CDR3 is TGTGCCACCAGTCCCCGGACAGGGCCTTACAGTGGCTACACCTTC.

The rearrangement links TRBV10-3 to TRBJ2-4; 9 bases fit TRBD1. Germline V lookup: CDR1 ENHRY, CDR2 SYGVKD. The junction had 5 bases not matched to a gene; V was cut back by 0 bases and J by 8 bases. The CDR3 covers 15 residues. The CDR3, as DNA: TGTGCCATCAGTGAGTCAGGGACAGGGAGGTACATTCAGTACTTC. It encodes CAISESGTGRYIQYF.

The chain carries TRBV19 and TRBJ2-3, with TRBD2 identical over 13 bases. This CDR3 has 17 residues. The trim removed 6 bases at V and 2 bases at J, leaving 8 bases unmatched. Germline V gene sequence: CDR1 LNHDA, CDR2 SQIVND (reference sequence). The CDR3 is CASSLLGLAGPTDTQYF. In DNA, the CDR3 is TGTGCCAGTAGCCTACTGGGACTAGCGGGACCCACAGATACGCAGTATTTT.

This CDR3 reads CASSSKQGGDTQYF. CDR3 nucleotides: TGTGCCAGCAGCTCAAAACAGGGAGGGGATACGCAGTATTTT. The gene calls are TRBV7-2 and TRBJ2-3; maybe TRBD2 (7 bases). The CDR3 sequence is 14 residues long. Trimming stripped 4 bases from V and 6 bases from J, with 14 bases between. CDR1 SGHTA and CDR2 FQGNSA come from the germline V gene.

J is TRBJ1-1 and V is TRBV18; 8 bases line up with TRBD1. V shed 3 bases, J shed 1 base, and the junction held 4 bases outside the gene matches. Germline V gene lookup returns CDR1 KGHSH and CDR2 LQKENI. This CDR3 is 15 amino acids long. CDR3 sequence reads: CASSPQGAENTEAFF. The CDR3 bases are TGTGCCAGCTCACCTCAGGGGGCGGAGAACACTGAAGCTTTCTTT.

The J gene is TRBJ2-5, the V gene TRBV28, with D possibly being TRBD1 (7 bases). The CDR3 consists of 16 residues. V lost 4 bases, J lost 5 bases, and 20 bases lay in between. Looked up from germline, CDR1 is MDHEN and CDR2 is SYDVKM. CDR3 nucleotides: TGTGCCAGCAGTTCAACCAGGGGGGTGGGAAGGGAGACCCAGTACTTC. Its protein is CASSSTRGVGRETQYF. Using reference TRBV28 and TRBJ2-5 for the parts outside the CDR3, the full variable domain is DVKVTQSSRYLVKRTGEKVFLECVQDMDHENMFWYRQDPGLGLRLIYFSYDVKMKEKGDIPEGYSVSREKKERFSLILESASTNQTSMYLCASSSTRGVGRETQYFGPGTRLLVL.

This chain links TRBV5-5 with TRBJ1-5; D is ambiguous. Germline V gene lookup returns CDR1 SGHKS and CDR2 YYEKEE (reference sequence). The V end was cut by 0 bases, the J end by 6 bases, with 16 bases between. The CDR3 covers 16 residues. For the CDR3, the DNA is TGTGCCAGCAGCTTGGATTCGCGGGCGAGATTTCAGCCCCAGCATTTT. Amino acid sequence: CASSLDSRARFQPQHF.

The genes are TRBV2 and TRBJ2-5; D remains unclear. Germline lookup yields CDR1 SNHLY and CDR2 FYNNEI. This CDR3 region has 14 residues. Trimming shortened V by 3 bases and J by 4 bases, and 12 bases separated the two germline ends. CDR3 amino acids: CASSDGAAVETQYF. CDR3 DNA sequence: TGTGCCAGCAGTGATGGCGCTGCGGTAGAGACCCAGTACTTC. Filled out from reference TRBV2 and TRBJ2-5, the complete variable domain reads EPEVTQTPSHQVTQMGQEVILRCVPISNHLYFYWYRQILGQKVEFLVSFYNNEISEKSEIFDDQFSVERPDGSNFTLKIRSTKLEDSAMYFCASSDGAAVETQYFGPGTRLLVL.

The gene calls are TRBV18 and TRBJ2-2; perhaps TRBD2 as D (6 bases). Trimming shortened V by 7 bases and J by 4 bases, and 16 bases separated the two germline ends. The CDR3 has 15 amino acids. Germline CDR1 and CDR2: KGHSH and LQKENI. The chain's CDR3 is CASFPRGGATGELFF. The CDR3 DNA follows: TGTGCCAGCTTCCCTCGAGGAGGGGCCACCGGGGAGCTGTTTTTT.

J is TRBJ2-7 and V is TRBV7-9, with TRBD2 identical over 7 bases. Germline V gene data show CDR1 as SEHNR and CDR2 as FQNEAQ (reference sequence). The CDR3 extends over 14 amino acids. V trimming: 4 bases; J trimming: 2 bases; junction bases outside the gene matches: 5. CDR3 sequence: CASSSPSGAYEQYF. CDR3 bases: TGTGCCAGCAGCTCTCCTAGCGGCGCCTACGAGCAGTACTTC. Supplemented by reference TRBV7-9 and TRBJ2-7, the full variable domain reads DTGVSQNPRHKITKRGQNVTFRCDPISEHNRLYWYRQTLGQGPEFLTYFQNEAQLEKSRLLSDRFSAERPKGSFSTLEIQRTEQGDSAMYLCASSSPSGAYEQYFGPGTRLTVT.

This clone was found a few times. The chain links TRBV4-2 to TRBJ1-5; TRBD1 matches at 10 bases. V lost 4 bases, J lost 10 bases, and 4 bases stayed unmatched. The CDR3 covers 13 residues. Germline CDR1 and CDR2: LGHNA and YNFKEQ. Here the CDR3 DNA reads TGTGCCAGCAGCCCGACAGGGGGCCATCCCCAGCATTTT. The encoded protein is CASSPTGGHPQHF.

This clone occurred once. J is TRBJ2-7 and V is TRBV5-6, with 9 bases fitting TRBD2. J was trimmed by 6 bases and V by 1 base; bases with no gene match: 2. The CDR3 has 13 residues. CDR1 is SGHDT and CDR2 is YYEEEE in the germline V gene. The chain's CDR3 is CASSLQLAGEQYF. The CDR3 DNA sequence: TGTGCCAGCAGCTTGCAACTAGCGGGCGAGCAGTACTTC.

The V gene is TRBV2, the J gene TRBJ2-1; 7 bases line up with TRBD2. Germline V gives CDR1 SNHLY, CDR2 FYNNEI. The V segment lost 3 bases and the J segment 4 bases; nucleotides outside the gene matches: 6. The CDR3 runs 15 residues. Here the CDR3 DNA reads TGTGCCAGCAGTGAGGTTAGCGGGCCTTACAATGAGCAGTTCTTC. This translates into CASSEVSGPYNEQFF. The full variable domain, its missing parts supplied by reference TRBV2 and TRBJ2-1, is EPEVTQTPSHQVTQMGQEVILRCVPISNHLYFYWYRQILGQKVEFLVSFYNNEISEKSEIFDDQFSVERPDGSNFTLKIRSTKLEDSAMYFCASSEVSGPYNEQFFGPGTRLTVL.